A single sample gave rise to the 20 T cell receptor beta chains below, sequenced in a study of blood T cells in healthy people across ages. Through a sample-barcoded 5' primer and a J-beta primer mix, a second PCR was run for roughly 6 to 11 cycles. TCRdb fed the 5' RACE reads into MiXCR, producing one record per CDR3 protein. The sample lists fewer than 1 million distinct CDR3 sequences, more than 40% occurring once. Sequencing was carried out using blood. These receptors were taken from a man in his sixties in good health.

This clonotype was seen once. This sequence joins TRBV20-1 and TRBJ2-1, with D possibly being TRBD1 (6 bases). The germline gives CDR1 DFQATT, CDR2 SNEGSKA (reference sequence). The V end was cut by 4 bases, the J end by 8 bases, with 15 bases between. The CDR3 sequence is 13 residues long. The CDR3 coding sequence is TGCAGTGCTACTTTACAGGGTGGCCATGAGCAGTTCTTC. This gives the protein CSATLQGGHEQFF.

The table lists this clonotype with a count of one. This chain links TRBV3-1 with TRBJ2-7, with 9 positions matching TRBD2. Germline V CDR1 and CDR2: LGHDT, YNNKEL (reference sequence). The CDR3 totals 14 residues. J lost 2 bases, V lost 4 bases, and 3 bases had no gene match. The CDR3 reads CASSPAGGAYEQYF. The CDR3 nucleotides are TGTGCCAGCAGCCCAGCGGGGGGAGCCTACGAGCAGTACTTC.

This rearrangement joins TRBV28 to TRBJ2-6; D gene ambiguous. V dropped 3 bases and J dropped 2 bases, with 8 bases sitting between them. Germline values: CDR1 MDHEN, CDR2 SYDVKM. This CDR3 has 15 residues. CDR3 sequence (DNA): TGTGCCAGCAGTTTTCATGGCGCTGGGGCCAACGTCCTGACTTTC. Translated: CASSFHGAGANVLTF.

To note about this clonotype: This may be a read error, as it is one base from a much larger clone. This chain links TRBV20-1 with TRBJ2-4; possibly TRBD2 for D (5 bases). The CDR3 runs to 16 residues. Looked up from germline, CDR1 is DFQATT and CDR2 is SNEGSKA (reference sequence). The CDR3 region is CSTREVQRIAKNIQYF. DNA for the CDR3: TGCAGTACTAGAGAGGTTCAGCGGATAGCCAAAAACATTCAGTACTTC.

The chain is built from TRBV20-1 and TRBJ2-1; possible D gene TRBD2, 5 bases. Germline CDR1 DFQATT, CDR2 SNEGSKA (reference sequence). V lost 0 bases to trimming and J lost 0 bases, with 12 bases between them. The CDR3 consists of 16 residues. The DNA for the CDR3 is TGCAGTGCTAGAGATGCCCAAGGGAGCTCCTACAATGAGCAGTTCTTC. Translating it yields CSARDAQGSSYNEQFF.

The table lists this clonotype with a few counts. The gene calls are TRBV9 and TRBJ2-7; D ambiguous. Looked up from germline, CDR1 is SGDLS and CDR2 is YYNGEE. V lost 0 bases to trimming and J lost 2 bases, with 15 bases between them. CDR3 length: 16 residues. In nucleotides, the CDR3 is TGTGCCAGCAGCGTAGGAAGCAACAACCCAGCCTACGAGCAGTACTTC. Encoded protein: CASSVGSNNPAYEQYF.

The chain recombines TRBV3-1 with TRBJ2-1, with 7 bases fitting TRBD1. The junction had 4 bases not matched to a gene; V was cut back by 4 bases and J by 1 base. Germline V gives CDR1 LGHDT, CDR2 YNNKEL (reference sequence). The CDR3 length is 15 residues. CDR3 sequence reads: CASSRDRASYNEQFF. The CDR3 nucleotides read TGTGCCAGCAGCCGAGACAGGGCGTCCTACAATGAGCAGTTCTTC.

In its sample, this clonotype was seen once. The chain links TRBV5-1 to TRBJ2-5, with D perhaps matching TRBD1 (6 bases). Germline V gives CDR1 SGHRS, CDR2 YFSETQ. Trimming left V 3 bases short and J 6 bases short, with 21 bases between. The CDR3 contains 16 residues. CDR3 residues: CASSYSGDQNWKTQYF. CDR3 sequence (DNA): TGCGCCAGCAGCTATTCAGGGGACCAGAATTGGAAGACCCAGTACTTC.

The chain combines TRBV5-6 with TRBJ1-6; D remains ambiguous. V was cut by 0 bases and J by 8 bases, with 3 bases left in between. The length of the CDR3 is 12 residues. Germline V gene sequence: CDR1 SGHDT, CDR2 YYEEEE. The CDR3 DNA reads as TGTGCCAGCAGCTTGGTGGATTCACCCCTCCACTTT. Translated: CASSLVDSPLHF.

The chain links TRBV5-1 to TRBJ2-1, with D tentatively TRBD1 (6 bases). The J call is in doubt because the DNA end fits TRBJ2-7 better. CDR1 is SGHRS, CDR2 YFSETQ, per germline. The CDR3 has 14 amino acids. The CDR3 nucleotides read TGCGCCAGCAGCGCAGGGGCTGAATACAATGAGCAGTACTTC. Translation: CASSAGAEYNEQYF.

This clonotype was found once. The rearrangement links TRBV7-2 to TRBJ1-6, with D uncertain. CDR3 length equals 15 residues. Trimming cost V 3 bases and J 11 bases, with 17 bases left between them. Germline V CDR1 and CDR2: SGHTA, FQGNSA. CDR3 in DNA: TGTGCCAGCAGCTTGGGTTCAGAGAACACTACACCCCTCCACTTT. Protein sequence: CASSLGSENTTPLHF.

V gene TRBV7-2 combines with J gene TRBJ2-4; a possible D gene is TRBD1 (6 bases). V lost 6 bases and J 0 bases, leaving 12 bases between the germline ends. Germline loops: CDR1 SGHTA, CDR2 FQGNSA. The CDR3 totals 15 residues. Written as DNA, the CDR3 is TGTGCCAGCAGATCAGGACAGTTAGCCAAAAACATTCAGTACTTC. This encodes CASRSGQLAKNIQYF.

This clonotype was observed a few times. The J gene is TRBJ2-5, the V gene TRBV7-2; no definite D call. The J call may not be correct, given that the DNA end is closer to TRBJ2-7. Germline V gene sequence: CDR1 SGHTA, CDR2 FQGNSA. The CDR3 consists of 12 residues. This CDR3 is CASSGFGYEQYF. The DNA of the CDR3 is TGTGCCAGCAGCGGTTTCGGGTACGAGCAGTACTTC.

This clonotype was counted only a few times. The rearrangement uses TRBV6-6 and TRBJ1-2, with D uncertain. CDR1 is MNHNY and CDR2 is SVGAGI in the germline V gene (reference sequence). This CDR3 is built from 13 residues. Trimming stripped 0 bases from V and 5 bases from J, with 7 bases between. Written as DNA, the CDR3 is TGTGCCAGCAGTTACTCGAGGGAGTATGGCTACACCTTC. It translates to CASSYSREYGYTF.

This clonotype turned up a few times. The gene calls are TRBV14 and TRBJ1-2; a possible D gene is TRBD1 (5 bases). The V gene's germline CDR1 is SGHDN and CDR2 FVKESK. Trimming took 3 bases from V and 6 from J, leaving 14 bases between them. The CDR3 sequence is 14 residues long. The chain's CDR3 is CASSQGPGGNGYTF. The CDR3 DNA follows: TGTGCCAGCAGCCAGGGACCGGGAGGTAATGGCTACACCTTC.

This chain connects TRBV7-3 to TRBJ1-2; 7 bases line up with TRBD1. Germline lookup yields CDR1 SGHTA and CDR2 FQGTGA. This CDR3 has 15 residues. Trimming at V came to 5 bases and at J to 12 bases, leaving 18 bases not matched to a gene. The DNA for the CDR3 is TGTGCCAGCAGCCTTATGAAGACAGGGAGAGCGGGCCACACCTTC. Its translation: CASSLMKTGRAGHTF.

The sample holds a few counts of this clonotype. V gene TRBV7-9 combines with J gene TRBJ2-7; D is undetermined. Germline CDR1 SEHNR, CDR2 FQNEAQ (reference sequence). V was cut by 1 base and J by 2 bases, with 9 bases left in between. This CDR3 has 14 residues. CDR3 nucleotides: TGTGCCAGCAGCTTAGTTGTCGAAACCTACGAGCAGTACTTC. Its protein product is CASSLVVETYEQYF. Full variable domain (remainder filled in from reference TRBV7-9 and TRBJ2-7): DTGVSQNPRHKITKRGQNVTFRCDPISEHNRLYWYRQTLGQGPEFLTYFQNEAQLEKSRLLSDRFSAERPKGSFSTLEIQRTEQGDSAMYLCASSLVVETYEQYFGPGTRLTVT.

This chain connects TRBV21-1 to TRBJ1-5; the table calls TRBD1, which could not be checked here. TRBV21-1 is deemed a pseudogene. The CDR3 sequence is 20 residues long. The CDR3 loop reads CASSPRQGFLLVYSNQPQHF. The CDR3 coding sequence is TGTGCCAGCAGCCCCCGACAGGGCTTCCTCTTAGTTTATAGCAATCAGCCCCAGCATTTT.

This chain joins TRBV7-3 and TRBJ2-3; 14 bases line up with TRBD2. The germline CDR1 and CDR2 sequences are SGHTA and FQGTGA. After removal of 5 bases from V and 6 bases from J, the junction contained 4 bases not matched to a gene. The CDR3 totals 15 residues. The CDR3 reads CASSGGTSGGDTQYF. CDR3 nucleotides: TGTGCCAGCAGCGGGGGGACTAGCGGGGGTGATACGCAGTATTTT. The full variable domain, in which reference TRBV7-3 and TRBJ2-3 provide the parts outside the CDR3, is GAGVSQTPSNKVTEKGKYVELRCDPISGHTALYWYRQSLGQGPEFLIYFQGTGAADDSGLPNDRFFAVRPEGSVSTLKIQRTERGDSAVYLCASSGGTSGGDTQYFGPGTRLTVL.

The J gene is TRBJ2-3, the V gene TRBV24-1; 8 positions agree with TRBD2. The CDR3 runs 18 residues. CDR1 KGHDR and CDR2 SFDVKD come from the germline V gene. V shed 4 bases and J 3 bases; nucleotides not matched to a gene: 14. In DNA form, the CDR3 reads TGTGCCACCAGTGACCCACCCGGGGGGGAGAAAGGTACAGATACGCAGTATTTT. Its translation is CATSDPPGGEKGTDTQYF.